This TCR beta chain originates from a study of cytomegalovirus exposure and HLA in healthy donors (dated by TCRdb to 2015 to 2018). For the wider study: An earlier analysis of some 600 of the donors reported approximately 280 Gb of sequence data and 117 million unique TCR beta sequences obtained from some 200 million T cells. An early release that covered 640 HLA-typed donors contained approximately 300 gigabases of sequencing data and about 84 million unique TCR sequences. Among the roughly 430 genotyped donors, 75% to 90% belonged to the genetic ancestry cluster associated with self-reported Caucasian donors. The study was designed to test whether signatures of past pathogen exposure could be identified by cataloging public T cell receptors. The study profiled the T cell repertoires of about 640 subjects by immunosequencing and related them to cytomegalovirus serostatus. A separate validation cohort of roughly 110 different subjects was used in addition to the roughly 640-subject first cohort. To predict cytomegalovirus infection status, the study brought together high-throughput TCR immunosequencing, statistical association of individual TCRs with disease status, and machine learning. In a later analysis, previously published TCR beta repertoires from 550 to 700 donors were re-analyzed and high-resolution HLA genotyping was added so that TCR occurrence patterns could be studied. The later analysis used no new phenotypic data to find candidate immune exposures, relying instead on TCR beta sequences and their occurrence across donors. An earlier analysis of several hundred of the donors used high-throughput TCR beta sequencing to judge whether each TCR beta V gene segment behaved as functional or pseudogenic. Donor age, sex, ethnicity and CMV serostatus were collected together with the repertoire data. A later genetic analysis used genome-wide SNP genotypes for about three fifths of the 666 donors, treating that subset as a discovery cohort. Every discovery cohort repertoire had been produced on one sequencing platform. Class I and class II HLA loci were covered by the typing at four-digit resolution. The number of donors typed differed by locus, with roughly 629-640 for A, B, C, DRB1 and DQB1, around 520 for DQA1, 600 to 610 for DPA1, and about 450 for DPB1. Four to six DR-DQ haplotypes were handled as single units for association and clustering, since linkage in the cohort was strong. On average, approximately 250,000 unique TCR beta nucleotide sequences were sequenced per donor among about 400 genotyped donors of the cohort, with 15% to 20% of those sequences being non-productive. On the study overall, not on this receptor specifically: Because HLA typing was unavailable for some donors at each locus, only the typed subset was used in association tests. In a later analysis, HLA-associated TCR beta chains were found to be more clonally expanded and to have lower generation probabilities than equally common non-associated chains. The classifier was reported to diagnose cytomegalovirus status with high specificity and sensitivity in both the original cohort and the validation cohort. A later genetic analysis associated a missense DCLRE1C variant with V-gene and J-gene trimming of TCR beta chains, and an independent cohort replicated the association. The earlier analysis of nearly 600 of the donors excluded around 17 rarely observed V segments, including chromosome 9 orphons, because counts were too low. According to the authors, the approach could potentially be generalized to other disease states and immunological phenotypes. Specific HLA alleles were associated with 16,951 TCR beta sequences at a false discovery rate of 0.05 in a later analysis. In a later genetic analysis, fewer N-insertions in productive TCRs were reported among donors in an Asian-associated ancestry cluster than the roughly 700-donor mean. The sequencing pipeline was judged likely to have produced a cluster of highly shared sequence variants as a technical artifact. Strong co-occurrence of HLA alleles, especially DR and DQ, made assigning TCR associations to individual alleles difficult. For the cohort, immune exposure information was limited to CMV serostatus. A total of 150 to 200 TCR beta chains were listed by the study as associated with cytomegalovirus. Three of the identified cytomegalovirus-associated TCR beta chains were confirmed in vitro to be specific for cytomegalovirus antigens. An earlier analysis of approximately 590 of the donors showed that most TCR beta V segments appeared in productive rearrangements either about 87% or about 30% of the time, which broadly matched IMGT annotations. Across donors, most TCR sequences were observed very rarely, whereas some public TCRs were present in many individuals. A later analysis found that TCR association rates varied across HLA loci, with DRB1 alleles showing the most associated TCRs and HLA-C alleles the fewest. A later analysis found that most CMV-associated TCR beta chains appeared HLA-restricted, with HLA associations seemingly driven largely by CMV exposure. In a later analysis, several top co-occurrence clusters were reported to appear linked to parvovirus B19, influenza, CMV and Epstein-Barr virus. Correlated functional status among segregating V segments might reflect linkage disequilibrium, but an unknown experimental factor could not be ruled out. A further reported finding was that TCR beta sequences accurately predicted the HLA-A and HLA-B alleles for most subjects in the first cohort. Only TCR beta chains were sequenced in this cohort, and the absence of alpha or paired-chain data limited detectable features. Roughly uniform sequencing depth across donors was assumed in presence/absence analyses, although this assumption may not hold.

In total, fewer than 750 healthy bone marrow donors made up the cohort. At the time of sampling, all cohort members were nominally healthy, though unrecorded immune exposures were likely present. The donor tested CMV seronegative, placing the donor among the roughly 350 seronegative members of the cohort. Every donor gave a peripheral blood sample, and the peripheral blood mononuclear cells from that sample were used for TCR beta sequencing. Genomic DNA extraction from the blood cell samples was performed with the Qiagen DNeasy Blood Extraction Kit. This clone appeared a few times. Its antigen remains unidentified. No base quality values were provided; no much bigger clone lies one nucleotide off. The library relied on the immunoSEQ multiplex PCR assay. A mixture of 60 forward primers for TCR Vbeta segments and 13 reverse primers for TCR Jbeta segments was used in the multiplex PCR. The CDR3 region of rearranged TCR beta genes was amplified from genomic DNA by a multiplex PCR assay. The Illumina HiSeq System was used to sequence the amplified TCR beta libraries as 87-base-pair reads. Per the authors' processing: A later analysis counted tens of millions of unique TCR beta chains across the 666 repertoires, and some 11 million of these chains were shared by at least two donors. Raw reads were error-corrected and collapsed into unique sequences by a nearest-neighbor algorithm in which closely related sequences were merged to remove PCR and sequencing errors. CDR3 sequences were aligned to IMGT reference sequences to assign V, D and J gene segments. Each retained sequence needed at least a six-nucleotide match to both a V gene segment and a J gene segment. Rearrangements were called productive when the CDR3 lacked stop codons and stayed in frame with V and J; all others were non-productive. CDR3 was defined according to IMGT convention as the region running from the second conserved V-encoded cysteine to the conserved J-encoded phenylalanine. In an earlier analysis of 587 of the donors, sequences lacking an unambiguous match to a single V gene segment were excluded. An earlier analysis of a few hundred of the donors called V segments functional above 56.7% productive rearrangements and segregating when the between-donor standard deviation exceeded 5%. A statistical classification framework was built for diagnosing cytomegalovirus status from the catalog of TCR beta chain sequences. V and J gene assignment, in a later analysis, came from comparing TCR nucleotide sequences with IMGT/GENE-DB human TR gene sequences. Using the TCRdist pipeline, a later analysis assigned CDR3 sequences along with most-parsimonious VDJ recombination scenarios. In a later analysis, each TCR beta chain was defined by its CDR3 amino acid sequence together with its V-gene family, and reads lacking a unique V-gene family were excluded. As a way to deal with suspected cross-contamination and a sequencing artifact, a later analysis dropped 450 to 600 nucleotide sequences that were highly shared and had low generation probability. A later analysis calculated a clonal expansion index for each public chain from normalized within-repertoire ranks of inferred template counts. In a later analysis, generation probabilities were computed with a VDJ recombination model fitted to out-of-frame rearrangements, and the resulting probabilities were checked against IGoR. In a later analysis, TCR-TCR, TCR-HLA and TCR-CMV co-occurrence was scored with hypergeometric tests, and a repertoire-size bias correction was applied to TCR pairs. In a later analysis, false discovery rates were estimated by permuting HLA or CMV assignments 20 times. A later analysis grouped co-occurring TCRs with DBSCAN, adding TCRdist sequence similarity when clustering within HLA-allele-positive subsets. Repertoires with fewer than 30,000 or more than 120,000 public chains were left out of co-occurrence clustering, as were about five repertoires with anomalous nucleotide sharing. TCRdb's version of the immuneACCESS table is confined to in-frame rearrangements and falls short of the full clone set. An unresolved V gene accounts for under half of the shortfall where checked; the remainder is of unknown origin. V and J calls and clone size are copied from that table; D and trimming were computed from the DNA. The sample table contains around 200,000 clones; only one count was recorded for 60% to 80% of them. Roughly 2% of the sample rests with the top ten.

The receptor was derived from a young man in good health and CMV-seronegative. The sample comprised PBMCs.

In nucleotides, the sequence is TGTGCCAGCCCGACTAGCGGGGGCCAAGAGACCCAGTACTTC. The encoded protein is CASPTSGGQETQYF. The chain employs TRBV2 and TRBJ2-5, with 12 bases matching TRBD2. Inclusive of the bounding cysteine and phenylalanine, the CDR3 is 14 residues long. The kept DNA is CDR3 alone, 42 bases in frame from the first base. Trimming removed 8 bases from V and 1 base from J; the gene matches leave 2 bases unexplained. Sequences SNHLY (CDR1) and FYNNEI (CDR2) are obtained from the germline V gene. The reference TRBV2 and TRBJ2-5 proteins fill in what lies around the CDR3, so the full variable domain reads EPEVTQTPSHQVTQMGQEVILRCVPISNHLYFYWYRQILGQKVEFLVSFYNNEISEKSEIFDDQFSVERPDGSNFTLKIRSTKLEDSAMYFCASPTSGGQETQYFGPGTRLLVL.